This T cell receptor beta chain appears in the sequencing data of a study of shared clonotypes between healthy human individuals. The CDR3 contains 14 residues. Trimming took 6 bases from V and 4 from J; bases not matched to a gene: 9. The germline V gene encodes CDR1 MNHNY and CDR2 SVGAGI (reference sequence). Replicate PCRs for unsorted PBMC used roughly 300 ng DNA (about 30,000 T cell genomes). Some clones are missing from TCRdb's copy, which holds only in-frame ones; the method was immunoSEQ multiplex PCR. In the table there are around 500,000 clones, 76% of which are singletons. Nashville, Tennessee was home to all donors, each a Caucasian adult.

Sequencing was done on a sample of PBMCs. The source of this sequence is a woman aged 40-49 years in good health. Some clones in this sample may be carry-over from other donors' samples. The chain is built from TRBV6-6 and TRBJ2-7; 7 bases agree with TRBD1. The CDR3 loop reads CASRHRQGWYEQYF. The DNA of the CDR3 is TGTGCCAGCAGGCATCGACAGGGTTGGTACGAGCAGTACTTC.